The entry below gives a single T cell receptor (beta chain) sequence along with its context. These data are taken from a study of blood T cell repertoires in COVID-19. Turning to the study itself: COVID-19 samples, acute and convalescent, were from the United States, Italy and Spain. In each case, the material was cDNA or gDNA derived from T cells, B-cell-depleted T cells, or PBMCs.

Sequencing was performed with immunoSEQ multiplex PCR; in TCRdb, only in-frame clones are kept and a portion is missing. The profile shows about 120,000 clones, approximately 87% of them singletons. CDR1 and CDR2 from the germline V gene are LNHDA and SQIVND (reference sequence). The CDR3 length is 16 residues. Deletions cut 1 base from V and 3 bases from J, with 10 bases between. Sample: peripheral blood. The V call is TRBV19, the J call TRBJ1-6; D call uncertain. This receptor was identified in a man aged 25-45 years with acute or convalescent COVID-19. The CDR3 DNA sequence: TGTGCCAGTAGTATAGTATCTCGCAGCTATAATTCACCCCTCCACTTT. Residues: CASSIVSRSYNSPLHF.